This T cell receptor (beta chain) was sequenced during a study of cytomegalovirus exposure and HLA in healthy donors. The CDR3 has 13 amino acids. Germline V gene data show CDR1 as SGHRS and CDR2 as YFSETQ. V lost 4 bases and J lost 6, with 13 bases in between. Both 60 Vbeta primers and 13 Jbeta primers went into the PCR. Measured with immunoSEQ multiplex PCR; TCRdb has only the in-frame clones, and not every one. This table holds around 170,000 clones, 76% found once. This TCR was recovered from a man between 18 and 35 years old in good health and CMV-seronegative. The rearrangement uses TRBV5-1 and TRBJ1-1; D remains unclear. Sequencing input: PBMCs. CDR3 DNA sequence: TGCGCCAGCAGCCCCCTTTTAATTTCTGAAGCTTTCTTT. Protein: CASSPLLISEAFF.